The sequence of this T cell receptor beta chain was determined in a study of blood T cell repertoires in COVID-19. Study overall: There were acute and convalescent COVID-19 samples, and they came from the United States, Italy and Spain. The analysed material was cDNA or gDNA that came from T cells, B-cell-depleted T cells, or PBMCs.

Using immunoSEQ multiplex PCR, the repertoire was profiled, and TCRdb retains in-frame clones only, with some absent. The table records approximately 230,000 clones, around 88% of them present only once. With 8 bases removed from V and 3 bases from J, the gap between germline ends came to 14 bases. Germline loops: CDR1 MNHNS, CDR2 SASEGT. The CDR3 is made up of 14 amino acids. The sample consisted of peripheral blood. The sequence was obtained from a man aged 80 or over with acute or convalescent COVID-19. The rearrangement uses TRBV6-1 and TRBJ2-4; D is possibly TRBD1 (6 bases). The CDR3 here is CASQGRQVKNIQYF. CDR3 coding DNA: TGTGCCAGCCAGGGGAGACAGGTCAAAAACATTCAGTACTTC.